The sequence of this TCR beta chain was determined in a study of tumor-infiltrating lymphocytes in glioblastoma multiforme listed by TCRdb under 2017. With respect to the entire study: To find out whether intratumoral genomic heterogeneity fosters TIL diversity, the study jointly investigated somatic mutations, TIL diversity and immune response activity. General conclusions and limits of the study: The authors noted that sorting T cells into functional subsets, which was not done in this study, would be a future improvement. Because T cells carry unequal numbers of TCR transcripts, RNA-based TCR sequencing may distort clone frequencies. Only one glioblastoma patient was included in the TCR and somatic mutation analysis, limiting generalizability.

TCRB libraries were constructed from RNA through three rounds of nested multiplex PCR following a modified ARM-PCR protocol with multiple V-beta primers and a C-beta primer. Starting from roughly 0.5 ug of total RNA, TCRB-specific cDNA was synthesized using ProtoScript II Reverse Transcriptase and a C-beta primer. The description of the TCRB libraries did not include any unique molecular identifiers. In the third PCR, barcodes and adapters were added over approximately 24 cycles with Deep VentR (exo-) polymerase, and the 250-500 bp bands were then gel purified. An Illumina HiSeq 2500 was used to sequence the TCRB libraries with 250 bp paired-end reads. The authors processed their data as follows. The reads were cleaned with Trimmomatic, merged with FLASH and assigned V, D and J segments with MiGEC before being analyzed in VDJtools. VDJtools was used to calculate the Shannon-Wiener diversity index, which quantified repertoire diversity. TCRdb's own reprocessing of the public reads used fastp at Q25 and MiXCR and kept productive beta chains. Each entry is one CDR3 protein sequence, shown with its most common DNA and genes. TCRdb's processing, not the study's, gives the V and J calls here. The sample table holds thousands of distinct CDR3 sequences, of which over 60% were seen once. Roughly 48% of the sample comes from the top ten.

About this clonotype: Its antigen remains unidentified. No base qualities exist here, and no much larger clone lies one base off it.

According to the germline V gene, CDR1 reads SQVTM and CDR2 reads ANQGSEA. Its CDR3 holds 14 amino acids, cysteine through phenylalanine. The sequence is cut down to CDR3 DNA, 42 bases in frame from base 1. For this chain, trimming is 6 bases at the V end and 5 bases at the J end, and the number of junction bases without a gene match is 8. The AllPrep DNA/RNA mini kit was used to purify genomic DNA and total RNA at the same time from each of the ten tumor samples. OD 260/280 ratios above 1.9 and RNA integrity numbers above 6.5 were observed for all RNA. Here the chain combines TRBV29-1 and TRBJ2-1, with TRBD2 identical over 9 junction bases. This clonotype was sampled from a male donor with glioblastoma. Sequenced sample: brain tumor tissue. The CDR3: CSVAGGLADNEQFF. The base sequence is TGCAGCGTGGCGGGGGGGCTAGCAGACAATGAGCAGTTCTTC.